One and the same sample provided the 16 T cell receptor beta chains below, sequenced in a study of blood T cell repertoires in COVID-19. Clones were read by immunoSEQ multiplex PCR, and TCRdb kept only the in-frame ones, dropping some. The sample carries around 100,000 clones, roughly nine tenths recorded once. Input material: peripheral blood. Receptors were obtained from a man aged 45 to 65 with active COVID-19.

This chain links TRBV6-5 with TRBJ2-3; possible D gene TRBD1, 5 bases. Trimming cost V 7 bases and J 0 bases, with 14 bases left between them. The CDR3 totals 15 residues. Germline CDR1 and CDR2: MNHEY and SVGAGI. The CDR3 sequence: CASTKRGSSTDTQYF. In DNA form, the CDR3 reads TGTGCCAGCACCAAAAGGGGCTCTAGCACAGATACGCAGTATTTT.

Only a few counts were recorded for this clone. J is TRBJ1-2 and V is TRBV7-2; D may be TRBD1 (5 bases). The CDR3 length is 13 residues. Per germline, CDR1 SGHTA and CDR2 FQGNSA. The ends were cut back, 1 base at V and 4 bases at J, with 7 bases in the middle. CDR3 in amino acids: CASSLGGGYGYTF. The DNA of the CDR3 is TGTGCCAGCAGCTTAGGCGGGGGCTATGGCTACACCTTC.

This chain connects TRBV6-5 to TRBJ1-1; tentatively, D is TRBD1 (6 bases). CDR1 is MNHEY and CDR2 is SVGAGI in the germline V gene. The V end lost 6 bases, the J end lost 11 bases, and 19 bases lay between the germline ends. CDR3 length equals 13 residues. CDR3 region: CASRSRQATWAFF. DNA of the CDR3: TGTGCCAGCAGAAGCAGACAGGCCACTTGGGCTTTCTTT.

The CDR3 region has the DNA TGTGCCAGCAGGGTAGCGGGGGCGGTTACAGATACGCAGTATTTT. Its translation is CASRVAGAVTDTQYF. The rearrangement links TRBV6-5 to TRBJ2-3, with TRBD2 matching 9 bases. Germline V lookup: CDR1 MNHEY, CDR2 SVGAGI. The V and J ends lost 6 bases and 3 bases, in that order; junction bases with no gene match: 7. The CDR3 has 15 amino acids.

The chain uses TRBV6-5 and TRBJ2-5; TRBD2 agrees at 7 bases. Germline V lookup: CDR1 MNHEY, CDR2 SVGAGI. The CDR3 contains 16 residues. Losses at the gene ends were 2 bases for V and 4 bases for J; bases not matched to a gene: 10. DNA for the CDR3: TGTGCCAGCAGTTACGATCCAGCGGGGCAAATAGAGACCCAGTACTTC. Amino acids: CASSYDPAGQIETQYF.

This clone has only a few counts. The chain is built from TRBV19 and TRBJ1-3; the match to TRBD1 covers 8 bases. Germline V gives CDR1 LNHDA, CDR2 SQIVND (reference sequence). The CDR3 spans 16 residues. The ends lost 4 bases at V and 2 bases at J; junction bases unmatched: 7. The CDR3 loop reads CASSTRQGWTGNTIYF. CDR3 DNA sequence: TGTGCCAGTAGTACCCGACAGGGGTGGACTGGAAACACCATATATTTT.

The chain uses TRBV6-5 and TRBJ2-5, with D possibly being TRBD1 (6 bases). V dropped 7 bases and J dropped 5 bases, with 20 bases sitting between them. CDR1 and CDR2 from the germline V gene are MNHEY and SVGAGI. This CDR3 contains 15 residues. The CDR3 protein is CASKLLPGARETQYF. CDR3 DNA: TGTGCCAGCAAGTTACTCCCAGGGGCACGGGAGACCCAGTACTTC.

The rearrangement uses TRBV9 and TRBJ1-1, with D maybe TRBD1 (6 bases). This CDR3 spans 15 amino acids. V lost 4 bases and J lost 0, with 13 bases in between. Germline CDR1 is SGDLS and CDR2 is YYNGEE. Here the CDR3 DNA reads TGTGCCAGCAGCAACAGGGTCGATATGAACACTGAAGCTTTCTTT. Translation gives CASSNRVDMNTEAFF.

This sequence joins TRBV7-2 and TRBJ2-2; the D is unclear. V gave up 6 bases and J gave up 2 bases, with 13 bases separating them. Germline assignment: CDR1 SGHTA and CDR2 FQGNSA. This CDR3 is built from 15 residues. The CDR3 bases are TGTGCCAGCAGGTCACAGAGCCTCAACACCGGGGAGCTGTTTTTT. Protein sequence: CASRSQSLNTGELFF.

This sequence joins TRBV5-1 and TRBJ2-5, with 11 bases lining up with TRBD2. There are 18 residues in the CDR3. Germline V lookup: CDR1 SGHRS, CDR2 YFSETQ. Trimming cost V 4 bases and J 5 bases; bases outside gene matches: 16. CDR3 region: CASSPSGGNRIPGETQYF. The CDR3 nucleotides are TGCGCCAGCAGCCCTAGCGGGGGGAACAGAATCCCCGGGGAGACCCAGTACTTC.

The chain couples TRBV10-3 to TRBJ1-1; TRBD1 agrees at 7 bases. The CDR3 is 15 amino acids. Looked up from germline, CDR1 is ENHRY and CDR2 is SYGVKD. V lost 3 bases, J lost 2 bases, and 6 bases stayed unmatched. CDR3 loop: CAISDRGMVNTEAFF. The CDR3 coding sequence is TGTGCCATCAGTGACAGGGGGATGGTAAACACTGAAGCTTTCTTT.

Comment on this clone: The sample carries other DNA sequences with the same CDR3. The chain employs TRBV5-1 and TRBJ1-6; weak D call: TRBD1 (5 bases). The germline V and J ends were trimmed by 2 bases and 7 bases, with 10 bases remaining between them. The CDR3 length is 14 residues. The germline V gene has CDR1 SGHRS and CDR2 YFSETQ. CDR3 amino acids: CASSFGQVNSPLHF. The CDR3, as DNA: TGCGCCAGCAGCTTCGGACAAGTCAATTCACCCCTCCACTTT. Using reference TRBV5-1 and TRBJ1-6 for the parts outside the CDR3, the full variable domain is KAGVTQTPRYLIKTRGQQVTLSCSPISGHRSVSWYQQTPGQGLQFLFEYFSETQRNKGNFPGRFSGRQFSNSRSEMNVSTLELGDSALYLCASSFGQVNSPLHFGNGTRLTVT.

As regards this clone: The sample holds other DNA sequences that translate to the same CDR3. The chain recombines TRBV18 with TRBJ2-6, with 12 positions matching TRBD1. J was trimmed by 2 bases and V by 3 bases; bases with no gene match: 2. Germline CDR1 and CDR2: KGHSH and LQKENI. CDR3 length: 17 residues. The CDR3 DNA reads TGTGCCAGCTCACCGGGGACAGGGGGCCCTGGGGCCAACGTCCTGACTTTC. Translated: CASSPGTGGPGANVLTF.

The chain has TRBV7-7 and TRBJ2-7; D is perhaps TRBD1 (5 bases). Germline V CDR1 and CDR2: SSHAT, FNYEAQ (reference sequence). The CDR3 is 15 amino acids. V gave up 1 base and J gave up 2 bases, with 12 bases separating them. CDR3 residues: CASSLGAGPTYEQYF. The CDR3 DNA is TGTGCCAGCAGCTTAGGAGCAGGGCCTACCTACGAGCAGTACTTC.

The chain has TRBV11-2 and TRBJ2-7; D possibly corresponds to TRBD1 (6 bases). The CDR3 covers 15 residues. The V and J ends lost 5 bases and 0 bases respectively, with 14 bases between them. Germline lookup yields CDR1 SGHAT and CDR2 FQNNGV. CDR3 DNA sequence: TGTGCCAGCAGCATATTCGGGACAACCTCCTACGAGCAGTACTTC. Protein sequence: CASSIFGTTSYEQYF.

The rearrangement uses TRBV11-2 and TRBJ1-1; tentatively, D is TRBD1 (6 bases). The CDR3 is made up of 14 amino acids. V lost 2 bases and J lost 0, with 7 bases in between. CDR1 is SGHAT and CDR2 is FQNNGV in the germline V gene. The CDR3 DNA reads as TGTGCCAGCAGCTTAACAGGGCTGAACACTGAAGCTTTCTTT. As protein: CASSLTGLNTEAFF.